This is a list of T cell receptor beta chains from one sample in a study of beta chain features in type 1 diabetes. Some clones are missing from TCRdb's copy, which holds only in-frame ones; the method was immunoSEQ multiplex PCR. The table has a few hundred thousand clones, approximately 15% seen once. Sequenced: naive CD4+ T cells from blood. The receptors were sampled from a man in his thirties or forties in good health. The CDR3 runs from the conserved cysteine through the conserved F or W. The D gene is left open where the match is weak. Size is stated for part of the rows, as once, few or many counts, or as a class when the clone is expanded.

J gene: TRBJ1-2; clone size: .; D gene: .; V gene: TRBV5-1; CDR3 DNA: TGCGCCAGCAGCTTGGAAAACTATGGCTACACCTTC; CDR3 protein: CASSLENYGYTF
J gene: TRBJ1-2; clone size: .; D gene: .; V gene: TRBV9; CDR3 DNA: TGTGCCAGCAGCCCGAGATTACAGAGAACTAACTATGGCTACACCTTC; CDR3 protein: CASSPRLQRTNYGYTF
J gene: TRBJ2-1; clone size: few; D gene: TRBD1; V gene: TRBV15; CDR3 DNA: TGTGCCACCAGCAGTGAAATGGGACAGGGCTATGAGCAGTTCTTC; CDR3 protein: CATSSEMGQGYEQFF
J gene: TRBJ2-7; clone size: .; D gene: TRBD1; V gene: TRBV5-4; CDR3 DNA: TGTGCCAGCAGCTTGGGGACAGGGGGCGGCGAGCAGTACTTC; CDR3 protein: CASSLGTGGGEQYF
J gene: TRBJ2-6; clone size: few; D gene: .; V gene: TRBV4-2; CDR3 DNA: TGTGCCAGCAGCCAGGTGATGTGGGGTGCCAACGTCCTGACTTTC; CDR3 protein: CASSQVMWGANVLTF
J gene: TRBJ1-6; clone size: few; D gene: .; V gene: TRBV7-6; CDR3 DNA: TGTGCCAGCAGCGTTAACCGGGGGAAACCCCTCCACTTT; CDR3 protein: CASSVNRGKPLHF
J gene: TRBJ1-1; clone size: .; D gene: TRBD1; V gene: TRBV5-6; CDR3 DNA: TGTGCCAGCAGCTTGGTCAGGACAGGGGACGCTTTCTTT; CDR3 protein: CASSLVRTGDAFF
J gene: TRBJ2-3; clone size: few; D gene: .; V gene: TRBV5-1; CDR3 DNA: TGCGCCAGCAGCCGGGACCCCTTGGCAGATACGCAGTATTTT; CDR3 protein: CASSRDPLADTQYF
J gene: TRBJ2-3; clone size: .; D gene: .; V gene: TRBV30; CDR3 DNA: TGTGCCGGCAAACCCCAGGGTCGGACAGATACGCAGTATTTT; CDR3 protein: CAGKPQGRTDTQYF
J gene: TRBJ2-7; clone size: few; D gene: TRBD1; V gene: TRBV10-3; CDR3 DNA: TGTGCCATCAGGGACAGGGGGGTCTACGAGCAGTACTTC; CDR3 protein: CAIRDRGVYEQYF
J gene: TRBJ2-7; clone size: .; D gene: .; V gene: TRBV6-1; CDR3 DNA: TGTGCCAGCAGTGCTGACGGGAACTACGAGCAGTACTTC; CDR3 protein: CASSADGNYEQYF
J gene: TRBJ2-2; clone size: .; D gene: .; V gene: TRBV4-1; CDR3 DNA: TGCGCCAGCAGCCAACTATATACCGGGGAGCTGTTTTTT; CDR3 protein: CASSQLYTGELFF
J gene: TRBJ1-2; clone size: .; D gene: .; V gene: TRBV7-9; CDR3 DNA: TGTGCCAGCAGTCTTCTCGGGACGTCGTATGGCTACACCTTC; CDR3 protein: CASSLLGTSYGYTF
J gene: TRBJ1-2; clone size: few; D gene: .; V gene: TRBV30; CDR3 DNA: TGTGCCGTTATGGGTAACAGTGGCTACACCTTC; CDR3 protein: CAVMGNSGYTF
J gene: TRBJ1-2; clone size: .; D gene: TRBD1; V gene: TRBV6-6; CDR3 DNA: TGTGCCAGCAGCCAGGGGGATGGCTACACCTTC; CDR3 protein: CASSQGDGYTF